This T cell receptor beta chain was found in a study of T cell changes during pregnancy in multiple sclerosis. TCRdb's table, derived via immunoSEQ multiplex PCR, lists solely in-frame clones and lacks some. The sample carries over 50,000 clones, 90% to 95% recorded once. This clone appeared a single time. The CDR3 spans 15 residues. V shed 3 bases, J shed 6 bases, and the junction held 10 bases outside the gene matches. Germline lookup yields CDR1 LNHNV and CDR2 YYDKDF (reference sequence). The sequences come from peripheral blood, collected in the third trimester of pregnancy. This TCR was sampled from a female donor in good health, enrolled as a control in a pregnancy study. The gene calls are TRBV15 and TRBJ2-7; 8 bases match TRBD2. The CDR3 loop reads CATSRGGGPTPEQYF. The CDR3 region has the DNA TGTGCCACCAGCAGGGGCGGGGGGCCGACTCCCGAGCAGTACTTC.